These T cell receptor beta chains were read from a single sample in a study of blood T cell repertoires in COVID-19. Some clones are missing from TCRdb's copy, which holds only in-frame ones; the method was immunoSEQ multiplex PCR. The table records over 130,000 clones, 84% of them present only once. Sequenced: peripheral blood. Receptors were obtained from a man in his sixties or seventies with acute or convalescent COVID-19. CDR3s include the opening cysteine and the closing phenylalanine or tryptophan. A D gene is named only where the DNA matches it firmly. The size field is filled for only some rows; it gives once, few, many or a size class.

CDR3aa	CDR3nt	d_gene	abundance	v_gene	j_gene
CASSLSLSNTEAFF	TGCGCCAGCAGCTTGAGTCTGAGTAACACTGAAGCTTTCTTT	.	few	TRBV5-1	TRBJ1-1
CASSLGPRGGPSNQPQHF	TGTGCCAGCAGCTTGGGGCCCCGCGGGGGGCCGAGCAATCAGCCCCAGCATTTT	.	once	TRBV5-4	TRBJ1-5
CASSVGGPKDNEQFF	TGCGCCAGCAGCGTAGGAGGGCCAAAGGACAATGAGCAGTTCTTC	.	.	TRBV5-1	TRBJ2-1
CASSSAGEGQETQYF	TGTGCCAGCAGTTCGGCGGGAGAGGGACAAGAGACCCAGTACTTC	TRBD2	few	TRBV28	TRBJ2-5
CASSPLGDRAYEQYF	TGTGCCAGCTCACCACTAGGGGACAGGGCTTACGAGCAGTACTTC	TRBD1	.	TRBV18	TRBJ2-7
CASRDTLVSEQYF	TGCGCCAGCAGGGACACCTTGGTCAGCGAGCAGTACTTC	.	.	TRBV5-1	TRBJ2-7
CASSIGLAGRDNEQFF	TGCGCCAGCAGCATCGGACTAGCGGGGAGGGACAATGAGCAGTTCTTC	TRBD2	.	TRBV5-1	TRBJ2-1
CASSARTGVNTIYF	TGTGCCAGCAGCGCTCGGACAGGGGTAAACACCATATATTTT	TRBD1	.	TRBV7-8	TRBJ1-3
CASSLRQTHGYTF	TGTGCCAGCAGTCTCCGACAGACCCACGGCTACACCTTC	.	.	TRBV28	TRBJ1-2
CASSLLYEQYF	TGTGCCAGCAGTCTTCTCTACGAGCAGTACTTC	.	.	TRBV28	TRBJ2-7
CASSRQGITTNEKLFF	TGTGCCAGCAGCAGACAGGGAATCACAACTAATGAAAAACTGTTTTTT	TRBD1	.	TRBV6-6	TRBJ1-4
CAISEQGIVNSPLHF	TGTGCCATCAGTGAGCAGGGGATTGTTAATTCACCCCTCCACTTT	.	.	TRBV10-3	TRBJ1-6
CASSGTRQVNTEAFF	TGTGCCAGCAGTGGGACCCGACAGGTGAACACTGAAGCTTTCTTT	.	.	TRBV2	TRBJ1-1
CASSRRQGNEKLFF	TGTGCCAGCAGCCGGCGACAGGGGAATGAAAAACTGTTTTTT	TRBD1	.	TRBV7-2	TRBJ1-4
CASTPTGKGTDTQYF	TGCGCCAGCACCCCGACAGGGAAAGGCACAGATACGCAGTATTTT	TRBD1	.	TRBV5-1	TRBJ2-3
CASSLRPGQTYYGYTF	TGCGCCAGCAGCTTACGCCCGGGACAGACCTACTATGGCTACACCTTC	TRBD1	.	TRBV5-1	TRBJ1-2
CASSWTGLYSGNTIYF	TGTGCCAGCAGCTGGACAGGCCTTTACTCTGGAAACACCATATATTTT	TRBD1	many	TRBV3-1/TRBV3-2	TRBJ1-3
CASSVEQSTGELFF	TGTGCCAGCAGTGTGGAACAGTCAACCGGGGAGCTGTTTTTT	.	.	TRBV2	TRBJ2-2
CASSLGGPALPGETQYF	TGTGCCAGCAGCTTAGGAGGTCCAGCGCTCCCGGGAGAGACCCAGTACTTC	.	.	TRBV7-3	TRBJ2-5
CASSYSSVSTDTQYF	TGTGCCAGCAGTTACTCGAGTGTGAGCACAGATACGCAGTATTTT	.	.	TRBV6-5	TRBJ2-3
CASRSPGQLNTEAFF	TGTGCCAGTAGATCCCCTGGACAGCTGAACACTGAAGCTTTCTTT	.	.	TRBV19	TRBJ1-1
CASGREGTGEAFF	TGTGCCAGCGGCCGGGAAGGGACAGGGGAAGCTTTCTTT	TRBD1	.	TRBV9	TRBJ1-1
CASSASPTAGKRSYEQYF	TGTGCCAGCAGCGCCTCCCCGACAGCGGGGAAACGCTCCTACGAGCAGTACTTC	TRBD2	.	TRBV11-2	TRBJ2-7
CASRPAGSTDTQYF	TGTGCCAGCCGGCCTGCCGGGAGCACAGATACGCAGTATTTT	.	.	TRBV7-8	TRBJ2-3
CASSEPRLKRSHNSPLHF	TGTGCCAGCAGTGAGCCCAGACTCAAAAGGTCGCATAATTCACCCCTCCACTTT	.	once	TRBV2	TRBJ1-6
CASSYSGRVGTGELFF	TGTGCCAGCAGTTACTCGGGGAGGGTAGGCACCGGGGAGCTGTTTTTT	TRBD2	once	TRBV6-5	TRBJ2-2
CASSGQGSTEAFF	TGTGCCAGCAGTGGGCAGGGTTCAACTGAAGCTTTCTTT	.	.	TRBV27	TRBJ1-1
CASSPNGGDLGYTF	TGTGCCAGCTCACCAAATGGAGGAGACTTGGGCTACACCTTC	.	.	TRBV18	TRBJ1-2
CASSPGRPNTEAFF	TGTGCCAGCAGTCCCGGGAGGCCTAACACTGAAGCTTTCTTT	.	few	TRBV5-5	TRBJ1-1
CASSRGQGKVEQFF	TGTGCCAGCTCACGGGGACAGGGGAAGGTTGAGCAGTTCTTC	TRBD1	.	TRBV18	TRBJ2-1
CASSTPGDPYEQYF	TGTGCCAGCAGCACCCCAGGGGACCCCTACGAGCAGTACTTC	.	.	TRBV5-4	TRBJ2-7
CASSLSWGTGDQPQHF	TGTGCCAGCAGCTTGAGTTGGGGGACAGGGGATCAGCCCCAGCATTTT	TRBD1	.	TRBV5-8	TRBJ1-5
CSVEQGQGNIQYF	TGCAGCGTTGAACAGGGACAGGGAAACATTCAGTACTTC	TRBD1	.	TRBV29-1	TRBJ2-4
CASSPRWSERESETQYF	TGTGCCAGCAGCCCTCGCTGGTCTGAGCGGGAGTCCGAGACCCAGTACTTC	TRBD2	.	TRBV5-4	TRBJ2-5
CASSLDRVTDTQYF	TGTGCCAGCAGCTTGGACAGGGTGACAGATACGCAGTATTTT	TRBD1	few	TRBV11-3	TRBJ2-3
CASSRDLDEKLFF	TGCGCCAGCAGCCGGGATTTGGATGAAAAACTGTTTTTT	.	.	TRBV5-1	TRBJ1-4
CASSPGTSGGPRDTQYF	TGTGCCAGTAGTCCTGGGACTAGCGGGGGCCCGCGGGATACGCAGTATTTT	TRBD2	.	TRBV19	TRBJ2-3
CASSRGQGYEQYF	TGCGCCAGCAGCCGGGGGCAGGGCTACGAGCAGTACTTC	.	.	TRBV4-1	TRBJ2-7
CASRLGRDYEQYF	TGTGCCAGCAGGTTAGGGAGAGACTACGAGCAGTACTTC	.	.	TRBV28	TRBJ2-7
CASSLSGSLDNEQFF	TGTGCCAGCAGCCTTAGCGGGAGTTTGGACAATGAGCAGTTCTTC	TRBD2	.	TRBV7-9	TRBJ2-1
CASSRGPYEQYF	TGTGCCAGCAGCCGGGGTCCCTACGAGCAGTACTTC	.	few	TRBV6-5	TRBJ2-7
CASSSPSGEAFF	TGTGCCAGCAGCTCCCCGTCGGGGGAAGCTTTCTTT	.	.	TRBV11-2	TRBJ1-1
CASRGDRPSSYNSPLHF	TGTGCCAGCAGAGGGGACAGACCTAGCTCCTATAATTCACCCCTCCACTTT	TRBD1	few	TRBV7-8	TRBJ1-6
CASSLSGGLGREQFF	TGTGCCAGCAGTTTGAGCGGGGGCTTAGGGCGTGAGCAGTTCTTC	TRBD2	few	TRBV3-1/TRBV3-2	TRBJ2-1
CASSVGLPGDVAKNIQYF	TGTGCCAGCAGCGTAGGTCTGCCAGGGGATGTAGCCAAAAACATTCAGTACTTC	.	.	TRBV9	TRBJ2-4
CASSLGATTDTQYF	TGTGCCAGCAGCTTGGGAGCCACCACAGATACGCAGTATTTT	.	.	TRBV5-4	TRBJ2-3
CASSPDLRQGARETQYF	TGTGCCAGCTCACCTGATTTGCGACAAGGGGCGCGGGAGACCCAGTACTTC	.	once	TRBV18	TRBJ2-5
CASSPRVQTGETQYF	TGTGCCAGCAGCCCCCGGGTCCAGACGGGAGAGACCCAGTACTTC	.	once	TRBV7-2	TRBJ2-5